This T cell receptor (beta chain) was sequenced during a study of T cell responses to AZD1222 COVID-19 vaccine. This clone has a handful of counts. Its matching antigen is unknown. The table came from immunoSEQ multiplex PCR; TCRdb's copy has only in-frame clones and leaves some out. This sample has under 150,000 clones, with approximately 85% found just once. The CDR3 covers 14 residues. Per the germline V gene, CDR1 is SGHVS and CDR2 is FQNEAQ. The junction had 6 bases not matched to a gene; V was cut back by 5 bases and J by 7 bases. Overall study findings and caveats: Receipt of two AZD1222 doses was followed by a rise in Spike-specific TCR breadth and depth. Donors, mostly white British, included more females; clonal diversity was possibly underestimated. Baseline serology detected seropositivity in only 5 or 6 AZD1222 recipients. Mapped onto spike, vaccine-associated CD4 TCRs spanned it and were dominant at 160-218 and 743-854.

This TCR was recovered from an adult in good health. The sequences come from peripheral blood, collected on day 0 of AZD1222 vaccination. The chain joins TRBV7-8 to TRBJ1-4; 8 nucleotides align to TRBD1. The DNA of the CDR3 is TGTGCCAGCAGCCTATACAGGGGGGGTGAAAAACTGTTTTTT. Translated: CASSLYRGGEKLFF.